The subject of this entry is one TCR beta chain. This record comes from a study of cytomegalovirus exposure and HLA in healthy donors. The CDR3 contains 16 residues. CDR1 and CDR2 (germline): SGHTA, FQGTGA. Trimming pared 1 base from V and 0 bases from J, leaving 11 bases between. Despite likely unrecorded immune exposures, the donors were nominally healthy at the time of sampling. In the PCR, 60 Vbeta and 13 Jbeta primers were used. Generated by immunoSEQ multiplex PCR, the TCRdb table keeps only in-frame clones and is missing some. Among approximately 160,000 clones listed, 77% were seen once. The specimen was PBMCs. This clonotype was sampled from a woman in her 30s in good health and CMV-seropositive. The chain carries TRBV7-3 and TRBJ2-3, with a tentative D call TRBD2 (6 bases). The CDR3: CASSLIASVSTDTQYF. The CDR3 DNA sequence: TGTGCCAGCAGCTTAATCGCTAGCGTTAGCACAGATACGCAGTATTTT.